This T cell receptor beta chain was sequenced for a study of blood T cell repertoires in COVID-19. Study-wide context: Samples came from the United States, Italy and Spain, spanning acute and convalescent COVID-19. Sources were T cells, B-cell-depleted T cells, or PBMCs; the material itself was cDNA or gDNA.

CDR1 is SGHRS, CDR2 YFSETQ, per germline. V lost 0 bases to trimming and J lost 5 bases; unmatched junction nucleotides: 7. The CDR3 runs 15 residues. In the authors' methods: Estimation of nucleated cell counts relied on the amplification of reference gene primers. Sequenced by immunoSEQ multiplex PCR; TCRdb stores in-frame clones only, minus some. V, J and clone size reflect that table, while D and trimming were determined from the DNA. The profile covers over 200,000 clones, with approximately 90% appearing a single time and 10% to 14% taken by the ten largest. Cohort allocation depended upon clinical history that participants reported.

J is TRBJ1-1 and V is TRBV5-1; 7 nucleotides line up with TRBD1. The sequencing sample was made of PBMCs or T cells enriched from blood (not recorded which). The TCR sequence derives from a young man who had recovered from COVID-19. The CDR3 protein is CASSLVFRGSTEAFF. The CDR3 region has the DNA TGCGCCAGCAGCTTGGTGTTCAGGGGGAGTACTGAAGCTTTCTTT. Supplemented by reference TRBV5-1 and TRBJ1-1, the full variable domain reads KAGVTQTPRYLIKTRGQQVTLSCSPISGHRSVSWYQQTPGQGLQFLFEYFSETQRNKGNFPGRFSGRQFSNSRSEMNVSTLELGDSALYLCASSLVFRGSTEAFFGQGTRLTVV.